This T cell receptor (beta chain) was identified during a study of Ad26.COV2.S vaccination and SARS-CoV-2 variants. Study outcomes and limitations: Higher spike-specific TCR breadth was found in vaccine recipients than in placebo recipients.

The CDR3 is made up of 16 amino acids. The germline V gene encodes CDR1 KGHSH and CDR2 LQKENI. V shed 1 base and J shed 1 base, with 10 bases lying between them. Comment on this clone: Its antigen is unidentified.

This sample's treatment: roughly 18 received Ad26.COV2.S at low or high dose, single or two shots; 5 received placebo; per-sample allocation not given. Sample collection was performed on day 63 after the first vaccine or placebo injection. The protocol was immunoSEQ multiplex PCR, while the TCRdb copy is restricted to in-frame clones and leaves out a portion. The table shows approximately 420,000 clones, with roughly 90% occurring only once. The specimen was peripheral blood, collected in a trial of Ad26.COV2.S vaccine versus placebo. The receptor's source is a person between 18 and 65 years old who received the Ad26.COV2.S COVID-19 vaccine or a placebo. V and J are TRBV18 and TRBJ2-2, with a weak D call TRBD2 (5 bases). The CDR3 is CASSPRRGMNTGELFF. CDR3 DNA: TGTGCCAGCTCACCACGACGGGGAATGAACACCGGGGAGCTGTTTTTT.